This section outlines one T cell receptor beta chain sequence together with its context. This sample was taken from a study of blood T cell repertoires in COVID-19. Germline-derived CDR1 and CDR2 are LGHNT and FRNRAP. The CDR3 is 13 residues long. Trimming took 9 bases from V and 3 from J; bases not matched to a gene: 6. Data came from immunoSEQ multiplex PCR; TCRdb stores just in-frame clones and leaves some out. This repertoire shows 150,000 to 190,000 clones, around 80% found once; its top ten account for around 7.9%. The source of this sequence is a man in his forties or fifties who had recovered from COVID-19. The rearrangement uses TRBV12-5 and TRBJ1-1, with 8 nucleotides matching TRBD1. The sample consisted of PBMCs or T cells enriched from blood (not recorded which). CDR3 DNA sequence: TGTGCTAGCAACGGACAGGGCCACACTGAAGCTTTCTTT. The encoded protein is CASNGQGHTEAFF.